The T cell receptor (beta chain) under discussion was sequenced for a study of blood T cells in healthy people across ages. In the study overall: Capturing about one barcoded beta molecule per two T cells was achieved by template switching.

The germline V gene encodes CDR1 MGHRA and CDR2 YSYEKL. The CDR3 sequence is 19 residues long. V gave up 2 bases and J gave up 0 bases, with 23 bases separating them. The second PCR ran about 6 to 11 cycles with a sample-barcoded 5' primer and J-beta primers. Researchers report that a template-switch adaptor with 12 random nucleotides tagged each cDNA molecule. TCRdb recomputed calls from the 5' RACE reads with MiXCR, one row per CDR3 protein. The data show roughly 900,000 distinct CDR3 sequences, 45% to 50% seen once. Sequencing was carried out using blood. This sequence originates from a man between 25 and 39 years old in good health. This sequence joins TRBV4-1 and TRBJ2-7, with a possible D match to TRBD2 (5 bases). CDR3 sequence (DNA): TGCGCCAGCAGCCAAATTTCGGGGAAATCATCCACCTTCTCCTACGAGCAGTACTTC. Protein product: CASSQISGKSSTFSYEQYF.